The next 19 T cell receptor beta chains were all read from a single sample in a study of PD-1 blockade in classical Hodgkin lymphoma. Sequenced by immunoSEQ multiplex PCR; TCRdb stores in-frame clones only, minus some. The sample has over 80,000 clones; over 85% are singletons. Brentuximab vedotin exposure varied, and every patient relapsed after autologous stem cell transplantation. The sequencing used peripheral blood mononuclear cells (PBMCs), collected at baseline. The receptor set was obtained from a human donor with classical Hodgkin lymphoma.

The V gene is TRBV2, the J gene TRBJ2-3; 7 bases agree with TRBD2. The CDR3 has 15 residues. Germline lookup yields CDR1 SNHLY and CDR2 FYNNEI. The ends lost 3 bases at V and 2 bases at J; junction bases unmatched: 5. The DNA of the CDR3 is TGTGCCAGCAGTGAGGGGGGGAGGGCCACAGATACGCAGTATTTT. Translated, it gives CASSEGGRATDTQYF.

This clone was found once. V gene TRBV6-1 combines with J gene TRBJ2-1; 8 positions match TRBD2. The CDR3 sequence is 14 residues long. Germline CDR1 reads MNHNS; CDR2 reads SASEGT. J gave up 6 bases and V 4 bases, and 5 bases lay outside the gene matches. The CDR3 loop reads CASSAGGPRNEQFF. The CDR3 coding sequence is TGTGCCAGCAGTGCGGGAGGGCCCCGCAATGAGCAGTTCTTC.

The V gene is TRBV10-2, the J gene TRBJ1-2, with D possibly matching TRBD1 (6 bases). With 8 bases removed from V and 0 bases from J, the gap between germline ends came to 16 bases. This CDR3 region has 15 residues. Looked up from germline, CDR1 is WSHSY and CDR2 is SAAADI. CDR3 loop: CASSDRSTTNYGYTF. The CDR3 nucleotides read TGCGCCAGCTCAGACAGGTCCACTACTAACTATGGCTACACCTTC.

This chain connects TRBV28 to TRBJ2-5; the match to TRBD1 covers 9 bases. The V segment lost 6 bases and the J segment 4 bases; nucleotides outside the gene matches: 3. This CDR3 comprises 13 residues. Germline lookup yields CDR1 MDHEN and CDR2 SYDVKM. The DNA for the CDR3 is TGTGCCAGCAGAAGGACAGGGGCAGAGACCCAGTACTTC. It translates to CASRRTGAETQYF. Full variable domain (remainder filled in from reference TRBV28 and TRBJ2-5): DVKVTQSSRYLVKRTGEKVFLECVQDMDHENMFWYRQDPGLGLRLIYFSYDVKMKEKGDIPEGYSVSREKKERFSLILESASTNQTSMYLCASRRTGAETQYFGPGTRLLVL.

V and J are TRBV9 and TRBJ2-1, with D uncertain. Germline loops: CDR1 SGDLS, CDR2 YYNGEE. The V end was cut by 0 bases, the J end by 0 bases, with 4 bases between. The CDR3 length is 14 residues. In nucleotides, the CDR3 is TGTGCCAGCAGCGTAGGCGGCTCCTACAATGAGCAGTTCTTC. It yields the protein CASSVGGSYNEQFF.

The CDR3 DNA sequence: TGTGCCAGCTCAGTATCACTGGGGACAGGGGGCCGGAATGAGCAGTTCTTC. This codes for CASSVSLGTGGRNEQFF. This rearrangement joins TRBV18 to TRBJ2-1; the match to TRBD1 covers 12 bases. The CDR3 contains 17 residues. Germline V CDR1 and CDR2: KGHSH, LQKENI. The trim removed 5 bases at V and 7 bases at J, leaving 12 bases unmatched.

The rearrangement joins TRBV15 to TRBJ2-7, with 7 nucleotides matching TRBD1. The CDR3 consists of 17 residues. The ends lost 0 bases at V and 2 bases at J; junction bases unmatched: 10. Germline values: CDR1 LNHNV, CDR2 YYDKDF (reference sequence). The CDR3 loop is CATSRDRPPGQPYEQYF. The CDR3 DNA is TGTGCCACCAGCAGAGATCGGCCGCCGGGACAGCCCTACGAGCAGTACTTC.

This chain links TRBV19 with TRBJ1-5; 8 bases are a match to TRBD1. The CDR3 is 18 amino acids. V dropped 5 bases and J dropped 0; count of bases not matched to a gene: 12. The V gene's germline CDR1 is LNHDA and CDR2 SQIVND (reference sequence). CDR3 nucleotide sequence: TGTGCCAGTAGTTTGAGGGGGCAGGGGGCTAATAGCAATCAGCCCCAGCATTTT. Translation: CASSLRGQGANSNQPQHF.

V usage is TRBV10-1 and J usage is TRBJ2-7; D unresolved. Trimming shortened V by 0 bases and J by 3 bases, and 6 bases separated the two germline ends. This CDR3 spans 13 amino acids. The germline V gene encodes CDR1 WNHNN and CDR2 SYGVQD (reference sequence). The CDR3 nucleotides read TGCGCCAGCAGTGAGTCGCTGGACTACGAGCAGTACTTC. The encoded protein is CASSESLDYEQYF.

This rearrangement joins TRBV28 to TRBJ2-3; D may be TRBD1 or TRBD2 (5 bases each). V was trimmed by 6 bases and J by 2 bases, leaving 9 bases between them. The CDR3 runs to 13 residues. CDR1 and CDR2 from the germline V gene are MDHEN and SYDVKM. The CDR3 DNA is TGTGCCAGCAGGTCCGGGGCCACAGATACGCAGTATTTT. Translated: CASRSGATDTQYF. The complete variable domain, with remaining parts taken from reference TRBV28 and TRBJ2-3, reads DVKVTQSSRYLVKRTGEKVFLECVQDMDHENMFWYRQDPGLGLRLIYFSYDVKMKEKGDIPEGYSVSREKKERFSLILESASTNQTSMYLCASRSGATDTQYFGPGTRLTVL.

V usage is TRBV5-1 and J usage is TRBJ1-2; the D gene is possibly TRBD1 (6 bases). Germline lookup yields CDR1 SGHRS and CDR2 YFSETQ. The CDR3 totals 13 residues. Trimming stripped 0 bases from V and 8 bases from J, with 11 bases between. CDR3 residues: CASSLGRQDGYTF. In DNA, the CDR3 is TGCGCCAGCAGCTTGGGCCGACAGGACGGCTACACCTTC.

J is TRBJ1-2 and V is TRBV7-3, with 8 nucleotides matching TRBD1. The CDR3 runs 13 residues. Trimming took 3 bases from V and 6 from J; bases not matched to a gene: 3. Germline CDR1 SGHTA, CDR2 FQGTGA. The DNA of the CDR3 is TGTGCCAGCAGCTTCGCAGGGGGCGATGGCTACACCTTC. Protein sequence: CASSFAGGDGYTF. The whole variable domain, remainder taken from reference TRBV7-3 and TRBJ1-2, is GAGVSQTPSNKVTEKGKYVELRCDPISGHTALYWYRQSLGQGPEFLIYFQGTGAADDSGLPNDRFFAVRPEGSVSTLKIQRTERGDSAVYLCASSFAGGDGYTFGSGTRLTVV.

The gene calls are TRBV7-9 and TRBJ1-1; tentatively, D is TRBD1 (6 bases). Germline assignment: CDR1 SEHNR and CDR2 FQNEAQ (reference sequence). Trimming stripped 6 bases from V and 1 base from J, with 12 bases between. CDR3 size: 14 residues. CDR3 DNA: TGTGCCAGCAGTTTAAAGGGGGGGAACACTGAAGCTTTCTTT. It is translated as CASSLKGGNTEAFF.

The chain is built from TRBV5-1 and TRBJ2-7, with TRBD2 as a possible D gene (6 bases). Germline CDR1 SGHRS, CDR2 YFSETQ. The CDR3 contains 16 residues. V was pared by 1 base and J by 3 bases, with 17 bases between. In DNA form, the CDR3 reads TGCGCCAGCAGCTTGCAACTTGGGGGGAAAATCTACGAGCAGTACTTC. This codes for CASSLQLGGKIYEQYF.

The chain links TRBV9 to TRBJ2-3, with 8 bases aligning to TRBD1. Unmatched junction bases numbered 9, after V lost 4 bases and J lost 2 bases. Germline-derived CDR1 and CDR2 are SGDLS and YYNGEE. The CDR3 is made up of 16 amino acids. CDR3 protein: CASSPSRGLVTDTQYF. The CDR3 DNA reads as TGTGCCAGCAGCCCCTCCAGGGGGCTTGTCACAGATACGCAGTATTTT.

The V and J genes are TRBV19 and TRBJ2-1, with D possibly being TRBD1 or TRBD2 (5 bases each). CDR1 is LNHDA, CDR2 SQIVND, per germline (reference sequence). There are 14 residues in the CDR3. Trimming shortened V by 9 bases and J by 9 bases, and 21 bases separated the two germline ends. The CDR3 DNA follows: TGTGCCAGCAACAGTATGGTAGGGACGGGTGAGCAGTTCTTC. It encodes CASNSMVGTGEQFF.

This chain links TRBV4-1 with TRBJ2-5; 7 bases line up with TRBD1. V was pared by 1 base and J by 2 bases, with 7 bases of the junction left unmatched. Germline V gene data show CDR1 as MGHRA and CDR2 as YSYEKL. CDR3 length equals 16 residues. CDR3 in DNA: TGCGCCAGCAGCCAAGGAAGGTGGGACAGTCAAGAGACCCAGTACTTC. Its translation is CASSQGRWDSQETQYF.

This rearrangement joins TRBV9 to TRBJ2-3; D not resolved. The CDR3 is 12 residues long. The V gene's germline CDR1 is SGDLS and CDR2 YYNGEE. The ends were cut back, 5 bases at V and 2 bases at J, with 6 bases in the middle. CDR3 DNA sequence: TGTGCCAGCAGTCTCAACACAGATACGCAGTATTTT. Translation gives CASSLNTDTQYF.

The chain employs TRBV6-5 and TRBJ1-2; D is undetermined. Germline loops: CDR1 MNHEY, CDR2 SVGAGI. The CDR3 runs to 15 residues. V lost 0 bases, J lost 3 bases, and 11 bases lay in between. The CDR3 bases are TGTGCCAGCAGTTACTCGTCAGGCTTCTACTATGGCTACACCTTC. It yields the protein CASSYSSGFYYGYTF.